Presented here are 3 T cell receptor beta chains from one specimen sequenced in a study of T cell clonality in common variable immunodeficiency. Generated by immunoSEQ multiplex PCR, the TCRdb table keeps only in-frame clones and is missing some. Singletons are absent from the sample, which has about 37,000 clones. The source material was peripheral blood mononuclear cells. These receptors all stem from a person aged 18-70 years in good health.

This clone was counted many times. Read sequence stops 3 residues before the CDR3 end, and the germline J gene provides the missing end. The rearrangement links TRBV12-3 or TRBV12-4 to TRBJ1-1, with D possibly TRBD1 on 6 matching bases. V lost 4 bases, J lost 3 bases, and 18 bases lay in between. The CDR3 runs to 16 residues. CDR3 amino acids: CASSSGGEAYDTEAFF. CDR3 DNA (partial): TGTGCCAGCAGTTCGGGGGGCGAAGCTTATGACACTGAA.

On this clone itself: The CDR3 end is not reached by the read, which stops 3 residues before it; the germline J gene fills it in. This chain uses TRBV6-4 with TRBJ2-1, with TRBD2 matching 9 bases. The V segment lost 0 bases and the J segment 9 bases; nucleotides outside the gene matches: 9. Germline values: CDR1 MRHNA, CDR2 SNTAGT. This CDR3 is built from 16 residues. CDR3 DNA (partial): TGTGCCAGCAGTGACTCCGGGACTAGCCTATCCCTTGAG. Protein product: CASSDSGTSLSLE. The full CDR3 protein is CASSDSGTSLSLEQFF.

This clone has ten or more counts. The read gets to within 3 residues of the CDR3 end, and the germline J gene fills in the rest. This chain links TRBV19 with TRBJ2-5; TRBD2 matches 11 bases. Per the germline V gene, CDR1 is LNHDA and CDR2 is SQIVND (reference sequence). The CDR3 is 17 amino acids. V was pared by 3 bases and J by 1 base, with 7 bases of the junction left unmatched. The CDR3 here is CASSIPRGLAGQETQYF. CDR3 bases read: TGTGCCAGTAGTATCCCGAGAGGACTAGCGGGCCAAGAGACC.